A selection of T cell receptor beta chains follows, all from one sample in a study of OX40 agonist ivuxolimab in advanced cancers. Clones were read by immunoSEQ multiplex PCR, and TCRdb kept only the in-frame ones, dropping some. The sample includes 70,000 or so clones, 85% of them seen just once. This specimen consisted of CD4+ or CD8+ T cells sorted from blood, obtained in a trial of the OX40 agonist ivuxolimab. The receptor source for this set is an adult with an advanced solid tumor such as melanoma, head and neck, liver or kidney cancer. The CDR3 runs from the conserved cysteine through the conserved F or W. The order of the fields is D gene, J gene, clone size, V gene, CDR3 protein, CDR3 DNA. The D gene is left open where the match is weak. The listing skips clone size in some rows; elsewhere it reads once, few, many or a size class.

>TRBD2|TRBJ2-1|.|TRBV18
CASSPLLAGYNEQFF
TGTGCCAGCTCTCCCTTACTAGCGGGGTACAATGAGCAGTTCTTC
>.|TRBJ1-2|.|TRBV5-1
CASSEDGLYGYTF
TGCGCCAGCAGCGAGGACGGACTCTATGGCTACACCTTC
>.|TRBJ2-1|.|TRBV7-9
CASSSAYNNEQFF
TGTGCCAGCAGCTCGGCCTACAACAATGAGCAGTTCTTC
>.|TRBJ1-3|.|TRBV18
CASSAQERGNTIYF
TGTGCCAGCTCAGCCCAGGAGCGAGGAAACACCATATATTTT
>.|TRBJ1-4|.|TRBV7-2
CASSERRLTNEKLFF
TGTGCCAGCAGCGAACGGAGGTTAACTAATGAAAAACTGTTTTTT
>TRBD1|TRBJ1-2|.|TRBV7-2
CASSRIQGTVGYTF
TGTGCCAGCAGCCGAATTCAGGGGACAGTAGGCTACACCTTC
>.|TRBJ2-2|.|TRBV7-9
CASKPLTGELFF
TGTGCCAGCAAACCCCTTACCGGGGAGCTGTTTTTT
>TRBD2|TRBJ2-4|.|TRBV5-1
CASSVGLEQNIQYF
TGCGCCAGCAGCGTGGGACTAGAACAAAACATTCAGTACTTC
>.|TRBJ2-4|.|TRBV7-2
CASSVGGSLGAKNIQYF
TGTGCCAGCAGCGTAGGGGGTAGCCTTGGGGCCAAAAACATTCAGTACTTC
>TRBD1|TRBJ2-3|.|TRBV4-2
CASSQGRTGEARASTDTQYF
TGTGCCAGCAGCCAAGGACGGACAGGGGAGGCCCGTGCTAGCACAGATACGCAGTATTTT
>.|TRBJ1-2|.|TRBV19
CASSSDTFYGYTF
TGTGCCAGTAGTAGCGACACATTCTATGGCTACACCTTC
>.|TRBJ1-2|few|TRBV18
CASSPPVGRAYGYTF
TGTGCCAGCTCACCACCGGTCGGCAGGGCTTATGGCTACACCTTC
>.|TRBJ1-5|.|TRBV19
CASSIDGDPNQPQHF
TGTGCCAGTAGTATAGATGGGGACCCTAATCAGCCCCAGCATTTT
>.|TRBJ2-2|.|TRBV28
CASSWPYSNTGELFF
TGTGCCAGCAGTTGGCCCTACTCGAACACCGGGGAGCTGTTTTTT
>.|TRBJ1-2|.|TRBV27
CASSLFGRGTLNYGYTF
TGTGCCAGCAGTTTATTTGGGCGGGGAACTCTTAACTATGGCTACACCTTC
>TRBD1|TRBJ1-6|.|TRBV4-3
CASSQTGHNSPLHF
TGCGCCAGCAGCCAGACAGGGCACAATTCACCCCTCCACTTT
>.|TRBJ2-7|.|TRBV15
CATSRAGTWGIGEQYF
TGTGCCACCAGCAGAGCGGGGACGTGGGGTATTGGGGAGCAGTACTTC
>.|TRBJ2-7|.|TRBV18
CASSPPGVPHEQYF
TGTGCCAGCTCACCACCGGGAGTTCCCCACGAGCAGTACTTC
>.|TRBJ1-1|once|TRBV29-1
CSVEFTGGHTEAFF
TGCAGCGTTGAATTTACCGGGGGCCACACTGAAGCTTTCTTT
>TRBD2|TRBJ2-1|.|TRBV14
CASSPSGLAGGSYNEQFF
TGTGCCAGCAGCCCAAGTGGACTAGCGGGGGGCAGCTACAATGAGCAGTTCTTC